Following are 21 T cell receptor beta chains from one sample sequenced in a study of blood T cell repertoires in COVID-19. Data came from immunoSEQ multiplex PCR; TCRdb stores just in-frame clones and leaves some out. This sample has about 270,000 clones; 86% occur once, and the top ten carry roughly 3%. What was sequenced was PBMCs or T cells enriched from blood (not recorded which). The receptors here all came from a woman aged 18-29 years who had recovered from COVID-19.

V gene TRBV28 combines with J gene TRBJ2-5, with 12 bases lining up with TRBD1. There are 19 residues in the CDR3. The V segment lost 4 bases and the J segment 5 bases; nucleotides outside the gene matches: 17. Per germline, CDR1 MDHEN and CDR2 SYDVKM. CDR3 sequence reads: CASSSITDPGQGAGETQYF. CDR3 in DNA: TGTGCCAGCAGTTCCATCACTGACCCGGGACAGGGGGCGGGGGAGACCCAGTACTTC. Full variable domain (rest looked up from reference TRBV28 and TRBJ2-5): DVKVTQSSRYLVKRTGEKVFLECVQDMDHENMFWYRQDPGLGLRLIYFSYDVKMKEKGDIPEGYSVSREKKERFSLILESASTNQTSMYLCASSSITDPGQGAGETQYFGPGTRLLVL.

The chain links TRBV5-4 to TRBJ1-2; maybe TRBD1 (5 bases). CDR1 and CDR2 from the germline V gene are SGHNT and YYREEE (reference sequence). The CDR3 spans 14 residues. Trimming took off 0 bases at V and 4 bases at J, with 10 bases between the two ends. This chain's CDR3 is CASSLGTGSYGYTF. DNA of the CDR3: TGTGCCAGCAGCTTGGGTACAGGTAGCTATGGCTACACCTTC.

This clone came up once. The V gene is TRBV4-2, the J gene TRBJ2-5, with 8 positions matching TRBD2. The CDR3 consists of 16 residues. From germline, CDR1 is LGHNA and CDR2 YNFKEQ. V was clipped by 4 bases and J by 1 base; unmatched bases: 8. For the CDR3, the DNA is TGTGCCAGCAGCCTGACGCCACTAGCGGTCCAAGAGACCCAGTACTTC. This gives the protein CASSLTPLAVQETQYF.

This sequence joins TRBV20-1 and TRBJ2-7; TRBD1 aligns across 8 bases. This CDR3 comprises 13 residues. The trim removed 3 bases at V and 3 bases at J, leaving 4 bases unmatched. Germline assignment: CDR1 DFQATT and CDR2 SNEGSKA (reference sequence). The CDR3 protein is CSASLGQGYEQYF. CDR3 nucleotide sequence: TGCAGTGCTAGTCTCGGACAGGGCTACGAGCAGTACTTC.

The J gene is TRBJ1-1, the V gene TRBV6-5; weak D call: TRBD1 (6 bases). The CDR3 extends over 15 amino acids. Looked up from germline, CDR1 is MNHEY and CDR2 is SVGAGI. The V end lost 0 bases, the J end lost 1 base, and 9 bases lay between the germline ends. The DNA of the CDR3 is TGTGCCAGCAGTTACTCTTGGACAGCGAACACTGAAGCTTTCTTT. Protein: CASSYSWTANTEAFF.

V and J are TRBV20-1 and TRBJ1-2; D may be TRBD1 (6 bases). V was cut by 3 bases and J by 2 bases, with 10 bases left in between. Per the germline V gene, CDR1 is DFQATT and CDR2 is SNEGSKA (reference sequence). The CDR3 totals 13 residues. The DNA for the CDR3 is TGCAGTGCTAGTGGACAGATCAACTATGGCTACACCTTC. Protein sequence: CSASGQINYGYTF.

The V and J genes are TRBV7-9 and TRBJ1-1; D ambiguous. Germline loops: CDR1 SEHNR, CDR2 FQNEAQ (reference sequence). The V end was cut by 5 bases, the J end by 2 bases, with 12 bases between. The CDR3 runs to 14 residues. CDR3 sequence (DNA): TGTGCCAGCAGCCCCTACCACGGTAACACTGAAGCTTTCTTT. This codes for CASSPYHGNTEAFF.

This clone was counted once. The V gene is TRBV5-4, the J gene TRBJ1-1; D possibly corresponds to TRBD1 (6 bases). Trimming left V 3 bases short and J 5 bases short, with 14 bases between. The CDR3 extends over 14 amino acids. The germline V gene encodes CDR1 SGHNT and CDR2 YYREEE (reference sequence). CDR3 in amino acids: CASSYGGAYTEAFF. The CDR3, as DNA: TGTGCCAGCAGCTATGGGGGGGCCTATACTGAAGCTTTCTTT.

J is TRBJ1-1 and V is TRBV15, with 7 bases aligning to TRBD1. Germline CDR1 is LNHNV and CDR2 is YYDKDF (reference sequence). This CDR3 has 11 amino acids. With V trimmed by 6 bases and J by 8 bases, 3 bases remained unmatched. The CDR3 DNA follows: TGTGCCACCAGGGTGGACAGGGAAGCTTTCTTT. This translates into CATRVDREAFF.

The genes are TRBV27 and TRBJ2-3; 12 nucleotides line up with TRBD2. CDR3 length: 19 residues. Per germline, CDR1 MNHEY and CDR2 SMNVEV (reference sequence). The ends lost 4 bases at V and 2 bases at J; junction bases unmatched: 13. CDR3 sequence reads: CASSSLRASGRADTDTQYF. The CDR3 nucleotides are TGTGCCAGCAGTTCCTTGAGGGCTAGCGGGAGGGCGGACACAGATACGCAGTATTTT.

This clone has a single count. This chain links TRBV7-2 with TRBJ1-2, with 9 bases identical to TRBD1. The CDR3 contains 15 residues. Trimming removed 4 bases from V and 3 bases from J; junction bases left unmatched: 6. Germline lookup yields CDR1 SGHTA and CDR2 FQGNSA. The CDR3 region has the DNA TGTGCCAGCAGCTCCGAGGGGACAGGGCACTATGGCTACACCTTC. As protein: CASSSEGTGHYGYTF. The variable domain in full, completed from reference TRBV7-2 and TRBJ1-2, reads GAGVSQSPSNKVTEKGKDVELRCDPISGHTALYWYRQSLGQGLEFLIYFQGNSAPDKSGLPSDRFSAERTGGSVSTLTIQRTQQEDSAVYLCASSSEGTGHYGYTFGSGTRLTVV.

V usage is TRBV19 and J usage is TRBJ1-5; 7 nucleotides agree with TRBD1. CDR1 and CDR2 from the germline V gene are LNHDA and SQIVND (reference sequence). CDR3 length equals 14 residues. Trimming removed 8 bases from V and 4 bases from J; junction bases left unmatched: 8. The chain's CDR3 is CASEQGFGNQPQHF. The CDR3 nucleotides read TGTGCCAGTGAACAGGGGTTTGGTAATCAGCCCCAGCATTTT. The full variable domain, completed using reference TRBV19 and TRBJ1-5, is DGGITQSPKYLFRKEGQNVTLSCEQNLNHDAMYWYRQDPGQGLRLIYYSQIVNDFQKGDIAEGYSVSREKKESFPLTVTSAQKNPTAFYLCASEQGFGNQPQHFGDGTRLSIL.

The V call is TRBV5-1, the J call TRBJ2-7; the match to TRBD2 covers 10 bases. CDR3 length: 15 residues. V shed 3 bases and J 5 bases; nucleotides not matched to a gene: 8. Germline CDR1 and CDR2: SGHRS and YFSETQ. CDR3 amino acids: CASSWSSGSVDEQYF. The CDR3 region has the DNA TGCGCCAGCAGCTGGTCTAGCGGGAGTGTCGACGAGCAGTACTTC. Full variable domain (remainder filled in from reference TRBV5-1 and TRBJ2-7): KAGVTQTPRYLIKTRGQQVTLSCSPISGHRSVSWYQQTPGQGLQFLFEYFSETQRNKGNFPGRFSGRQFSNSRSEMNVSTLELGDSALYLCASSWSSGSVDEQYFGPGTRLTVT.

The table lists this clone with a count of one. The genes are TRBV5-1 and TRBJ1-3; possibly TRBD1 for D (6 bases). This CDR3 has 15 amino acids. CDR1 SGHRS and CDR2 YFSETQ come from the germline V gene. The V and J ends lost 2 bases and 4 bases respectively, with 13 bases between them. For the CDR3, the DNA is TGCGCCAGCAGCTTAGGACAGAAGGACGGAAACACCATATATTTT. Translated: CASSLGQKDGNTIYF.

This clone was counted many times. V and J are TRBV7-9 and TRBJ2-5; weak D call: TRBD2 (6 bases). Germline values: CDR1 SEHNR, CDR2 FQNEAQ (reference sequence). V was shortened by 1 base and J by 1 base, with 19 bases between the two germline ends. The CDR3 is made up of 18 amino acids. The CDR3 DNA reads TGTGCCAGCAGCTTAGTTGTTGGGGCGGGACTGTCCCAAGAGACCCAGTACTTC. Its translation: CASSLVVGAGLSQETQYF.

CDR3 sequence reads: CASSQDRGRGSYEQYF. The CDR3, as DNA: TGCGCCAGCAGCCAAGATAGAGGCAGGGGATCCTACGAGCAGTACTTC. The chain combines TRBV4-3 with TRBJ2-7, with TRBD1 as a possible D gene (6 bases). The length of the CDR3 is 16 residues. V gave up 0 bases and J gave up 1 base, with 13 bases separating them. Germline V gene sequence: CDR1 LGHNA, CDR2 YSLEER.

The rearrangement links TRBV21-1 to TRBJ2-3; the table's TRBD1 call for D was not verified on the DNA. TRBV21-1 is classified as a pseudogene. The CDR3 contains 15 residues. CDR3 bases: TGTGCCAGCAGGGGACAGGGTTTGAGCGCAGATACGCAGTATTTT. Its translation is CASRGQGLSADTQYF.

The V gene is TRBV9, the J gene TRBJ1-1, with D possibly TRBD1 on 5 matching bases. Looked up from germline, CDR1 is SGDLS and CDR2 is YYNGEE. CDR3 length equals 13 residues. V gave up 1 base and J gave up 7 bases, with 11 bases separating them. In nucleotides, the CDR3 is TGTGCCAGCAGCGTATCCCAGGGAAATGAAGCTTTCTTT. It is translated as CASSVSQGNEAFF.

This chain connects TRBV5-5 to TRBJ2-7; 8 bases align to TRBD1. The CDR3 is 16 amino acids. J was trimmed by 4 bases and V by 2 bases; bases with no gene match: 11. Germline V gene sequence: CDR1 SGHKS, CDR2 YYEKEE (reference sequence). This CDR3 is CASSLYYVDRVYEQYF. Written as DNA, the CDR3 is TGTGCCAGCAGCTTATATTACGTGGACAGGGTTTACGAGCAGTACTTC.

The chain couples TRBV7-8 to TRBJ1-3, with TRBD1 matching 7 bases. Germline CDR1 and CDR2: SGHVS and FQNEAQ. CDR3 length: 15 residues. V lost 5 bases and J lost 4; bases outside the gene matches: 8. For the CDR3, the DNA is TGTGCCAGCAGCGACCCGACAGGGCTCGGAAACACCATATATTTT. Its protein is CASSDPTGLGNTIYF.

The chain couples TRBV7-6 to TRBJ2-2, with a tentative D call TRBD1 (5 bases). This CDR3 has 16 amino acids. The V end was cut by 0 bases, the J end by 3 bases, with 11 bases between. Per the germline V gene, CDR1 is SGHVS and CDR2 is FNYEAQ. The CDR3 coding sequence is TGTGCCAGCAGCTTAGCGCAGGGTCGGTACACCGGGGAGCTGTTTTTT. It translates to CASSLAQGRYTGELFF.